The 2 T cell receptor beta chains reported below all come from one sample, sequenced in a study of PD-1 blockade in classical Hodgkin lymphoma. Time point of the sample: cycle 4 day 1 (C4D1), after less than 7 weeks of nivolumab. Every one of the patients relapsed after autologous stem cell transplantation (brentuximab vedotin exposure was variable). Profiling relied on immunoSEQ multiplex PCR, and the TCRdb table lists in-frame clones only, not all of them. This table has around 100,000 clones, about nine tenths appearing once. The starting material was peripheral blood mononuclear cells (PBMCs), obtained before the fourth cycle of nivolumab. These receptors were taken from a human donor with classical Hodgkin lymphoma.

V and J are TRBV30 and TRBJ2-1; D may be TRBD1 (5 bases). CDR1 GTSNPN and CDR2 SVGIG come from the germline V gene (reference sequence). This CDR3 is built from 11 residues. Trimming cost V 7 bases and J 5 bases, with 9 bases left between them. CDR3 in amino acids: CAFSQDNEQFF. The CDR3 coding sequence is TGTGCCTTCTCACAGGACAATGAGCAGTTCTTC.

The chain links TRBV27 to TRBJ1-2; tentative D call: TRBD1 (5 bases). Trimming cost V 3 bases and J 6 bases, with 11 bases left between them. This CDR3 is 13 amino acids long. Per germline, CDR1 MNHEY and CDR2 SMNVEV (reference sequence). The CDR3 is CASSLARGNGYTF. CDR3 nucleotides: TGTGCCAGCAGTTTGGCCCGGGGGAATGGCTACACCTTC.